What follows are 6 T cell receptor beta chains derived from one specimen sequenced in a study of regulatory T cells in long-lasting Graves disease (dated by TCRdb to the early 2020s). The method behind the library was multiplex PCR. The instrument given in TCRdb is Illumina HiSeq 4000. iRepertoire HTBI primers and Arm-PCR amplification of CDR3 regions were used to construct TCR beta libraries. Through fastp at Q25 and MiXCR, TCRdb rebuilt clones from the public reads, retaining in-frame beta chains. Each entry is one CDR3 protein sequence, shown with its most common DNA and genes. This sample is represented by approximately 230,000 distinct CDR3 sequences; around 17% of them were singletons. The ten top clones hold around 20% of the sample. The label giving this sample's time point can be read as: newly diagnosed GD, antithyroid drugs for less than 3 months. For both TCR sequencing and RNA sequencing, RNA was extracted from PBMCs using TRIzol.

Here the sequenced sample was peripheral blood mononuclear cells (PBMCs), taken at new diagnosis, from a patient treated with antithyroid drugs. The source of these receptors is a female donor with Graves disease.

There are many counts of this clonotype. The genes are TRBV24-1 and TRBJ1-5; D remains unclear. Trimming removed 2 bases at V and 7 bases at J, with 11 bases between. The CDR3 contains 14 residues. Germline V CDR1 and CDR2: KGHDR, SFDVKD. The DNA for the CDR3 is TGTGCCACCAGTGATTGGGAGGGCACCCAGCCCCAGCATTTT. Protein product: CATSDWEGTQPQHF.

This clonotype was seen at least ten times. The chain joins TRBV13 to TRBJ2-1; TRBD2 aligns across 12 bases. J lost 8 bases, V lost 1 base, and 3 bases had no gene match. The CDR3 sequence is 15 residues long. Germline lookup yields CDR1 PRHDT and CDR2 FYEKMQ (reference sequence). The CDR3 here is CASSLVTSGSYEQFF. The CDR3 DNA sequence: TGTGCCAGCAGCTTAGTGACTAGCGGGAGCTATGAGCAGTTCTTC.

V gene TRBV7-2 combines with J gene TRBJ1-2; 9 bases fit TRBD1. Germline CDR1 reads SGHTA; CDR2 reads FQGNSA. J was trimmed by 3 bases and V by 5 bases; bases with no gene match: 7. This CDR3 is built from 15 residues. CDR3 region: CASSPRRDRDYGYTF. The CDR3 DNA follows: TGTGCCAGCAGCCCCCGAAGGGACAGGGACTATGGCTACACCTTC.

This sequence joins TRBV12-3 or TRBV12-4 and TRBJ2-7; D is unresolved. Trimming shortened V by 5 bases and J by 2 bases, and 13 bases separated the two germline ends. This CDR3 is 14 amino acids long. The chain's CDR3 is CASSQSDGTYEQYF. The DNA of the CDR3 is TGTGCCAGCAGTCAATCCGACGGAACCTACGAGCAGTACTTC.

This clonotype was detected many times. V is TRBV20-1 and J is TRBJ2-6; possibly TRBD1 or TRBD2 for D (5 bases each). This CDR3 is built from 17 residues. Per germline, CDR1 DFQATT and CDR2 SNEGSKA (reference sequence). Trimming took off 2 bases at V and 0 bases at J, with 14 bases between the two ends. CDR3 amino acids: CSARHRDGSSGANVLTF. In DNA form, the CDR3 reads TGCAGTGCTAGACACCGGGACGGAAGCTCTGGGGCCAACGTCCTGACTTTC.

A word on this clonotype: This clone may be a read error of a much larger clone one base away. The chain employs TRBV11-2 and TRBJ1-1; TRBD1 matches at 8 bases. Germline values: CDR1 SGHAT, CDR2 FQNNGV. There are 14 residues in the CDR3. The CDR3 protein is CASSLGQGSTKAFF. The CDR3 coding sequence is TGTGCCAGCAGCTTAGGACAGGGGAGCACTAAAGCTTTCTTT.